One sample yielded the 18 T cell receptor beta chains listed below, sequenced in a study of control samples from healthy donors and cancer patients. Sequencing used immunoSEQ multiplex PCR; TCRdb keeps in-frame clones, though not all of them. This table holds 150,000 to 200,000 clones, 91% found once. Sequenced material: blood. These receptors all come from a woman in her 30s in good health.

This chain connects TRBV14 to TRBJ1-6; 9 nucleotides align to TRBD1. V lost 3 bases to trimming and J lost 9 bases; unmatched junction nucleotides: 9. The length of the CDR3 is 16 residues. Germline V gives CDR1 SGHDN, CDR2 FVKESK. CDR3 coding DNA: TGTGCCAGCAGCCATGTCTCCGGGACAGGGATTTCACCCCTCCACTTT. This codes for CASSHVSGTGISPLHF. The whole variable domain, remainder taken from reference TRBV14 and TRBJ1-6, is EAGVTQFPSHSVIEKGQTVTLRCDPISGHDNLYWYRRVMGKEIKFLLHFVKESKQDESGMPNNRFLAERTGGTYSTLKVQPAELEDSGVYFCASSHVSGTGISPLHFGNGTRLTVT.

For this clone: One junction end does not reproduce the germline sequence, and a read error may be involved. The chain employs TRBV6-5 and TRBJ2-3, with TRBD2 as a possible D gene (5 bases). The CDR3 is made up of 13 amino acids. Per the germline V gene, CDR1 is MNHEY and CDR2 is SVGAGI. The CDR3, as DNA: TGTGCCGGCAGTTACGAGGGAGTGGATACGCAGTATTTT. Protein sequence: CAGSYEGVDTQYF.

The J gene is TRBJ2-1, the V gene TRBV25-1, with 11 bases lining up with TRBD1. The ends lost 5 bases at V and 7 bases at J; junction bases unmatched: 7. This CDR3 contains 15 residues. Germline loops: CDR1 MGHDK, CDR2 SYGVNS. CDR3 amino acids: CASSKDRGRGNEQFF. The CDR3, as DNA: TGTGCCAGCAGTAAGGACAGGGGGCGCGGTAATGAGCAGTTCTTC. Together with reference TRBV25-1 and TRBJ2-1, the CDR3 gives the full variable domain: EADIYQTPRYLVIGTGKKITLECSQTMGHDKMYWYQQDPGMELHLIHYSYGVNSTEKGDLSSESTVSRIRTEHFPLTLESARPSHTSQYLCASSKDRGRGNEQFFGPGTRLTVL.

V and J are TRBV7-2 and TRBJ2-1; 13 bases match TRBD2. Germline-derived CDR1 and CDR2 are SGHTA and FQGNSA. The ends lost 5 bases at V and 2 bases at J; junction bases unmatched: 6. The CDR3 runs to 17 residues. CDR3 sequence (DNA): TGTGCCAGCAGCCCTAGGACTAGCGGGAGAACCTACAATGAGCAGTTCTTC. Translating gives CASSPRTSGRTYNEQFF.

In this sample, this clone turned up once. This chain connects TRBV2 to TRBJ1-6; D is unresolved. CDR3 length equals 15 residues. The V and J ends lost 5 bases and 9 bases respectively, with 17 bases between them. From germline, CDR1 is SNHLY and CDR2 FYNNEI. CDR3 in amino acids: CASSTSSVPSSPLHF. The CDR3 DNA sequence: TGTGCCAGCAGTACATCGTCAGTCCCCAGTTCACCCCTCCACTTT.

The V call is TRBV7-2, the J call TRBJ1-5; D is unresolved. The germline gives CDR1 SGHTA, CDR2 FQGNSA. V was cut by 2 bases and J by 7 bases, with 9 bases left in between. This CDR3 comprises 13 residues. DNA of the CDR3: TGTGCCAGCAGCTTATTTTGGGAACAGCCCCAGCATTTT. This encodes CASSLFWEQPQHF.

This chain connects TRBV4-1 to TRBJ2-5; D may correspond to TRBD1 or TRBD2 (6 bases each). CDR3 length: 16 residues. Trimming left V 1 base short and J 5 bases short, with 17 bases between. Germline V gives CDR1 MGHRA, CDR2 YSYEKL. The CDR3 nucleotides are TGCGCCAGCAGCCAAGTAGAGGGGGGAGGCCGGGAGACCCAGTACTTC. This translates into CASSQVEGGGRETQYF.

This clone is a singleton in its sample. The chain links TRBV11-3 to TRBJ1-1, with TRBD1 matching over 7 bases. V was pared by 5 bases and J by 7 bases, with 4 bases of the junction left unmatched. The germline gives CDR1 SGHNT, CDR2 YENEEA. CDR3 size: 12 residues. The CDR3 loop is CASSPRTGEAFF. The DNA for the CDR3 is TGTGCCAGCAGCCCCAGGACAGGTGAAGCTTTCTTT.

The rearrangement links TRBV7-3 to TRBJ2-3, with 7 bases matching TRBD2. V was pared by 2 bases and J by 3 bases, with 2 bases of the junction left unmatched. This CDR3 comprises 14 residues. The germline V gene has CDR1 SGHTA and CDR2 FQGTGA. This CDR3 is CASSLLAVTDTQYF. DNA of the CDR3: TGTGCCAGCAGCTTACTAGCGGTGACAGATACGCAGTATTTT.

J is TRBJ1-5 and V is TRBV5-1, with 10 nucleotides matching TRBD1. Germline V gives CDR1 SGHRS, CDR2 YFSETQ. There are 15 residues in the CDR3. The V and J ends lost 3 bases and 3 bases, in that order; junction bases with no gene match: 3. CDR3 loop: CASSWTGGVNQPQHF. CDR3 sequence (DNA): TGCGCCAGCAGCTGGACAGGGGGGGTCAATCAGCCCCAGCATTTT.

The CDR3 protein is CASRIAGGWNEQYF. The CDR3, as DNA: TGTGCCAGCAGAATAGCGGGGGGGTGGAACGAGCAGTACTTC. The chain recombines TRBV2 with TRBJ2-7; 11 nucleotides agree with TRBD2. This CDR3 is built from 14 residues. Germline CDR1 and CDR2: SNHLY and FYNNEI. Germline trimming cut 6 bases from V and 5 bases from J; bases unmatched to any gene: 6.

This sequence joins TRBV5-1 and TRBJ2-1; D is ambiguous. Per the germline V gene, CDR1 is SGHRS and CDR2 is YFSETQ. V gave up 0 bases and J gave up 0 bases, with 10 bases separating them. The length of the CDR3 is 16 residues. CDR3 protein: CASSLGTRSSYNEQFF. CDR3 nucleotides: TGCGCCAGCAGCTTGGGAACGAGGAGCTCCTACAATGAGCAGTTCTTC.

This clone was seen once. The chain employs TRBV24-1 and TRBJ2-5, with D possibly being TRBD1 (7 bases). V was shortened by 2 bases and J by 1 base, with 10 bases between the two germline ends. Per germline, CDR1 KGHDR and CDR2 SFDVKD. The CDR3 totals 15 residues. The CDR3 here is CATSDSGDSQETQYF. In DNA form, the CDR3 reads TGTGCCACCAGTGATTCGGGGGACAGCCAAGAGACCCAGTACTTC.

V is TRBV4-1 and J is TRBJ2-7; D is possibly TRBD1 (6 bases). Trimming left V 0 bases short and J 5 bases short, with 17 bases between. The length of the CDR3 is 16 residues. CDR1 MGHRA and CDR2 YSYEKL come from the germline V gene. Here the CDR3 reads CASSQDKNTGRDEQYF. The CDR3 DNA reads as TGCGCCAGCAGCCAAGATAAGAATACAGGGCGGGACGAGCAGTACTTC.

The chain recombines TRBV28 with TRBJ1-1, with 7 nucleotides matching TRBD1. V lost 4 bases, J lost 4 bases, and 9 bases stayed unmatched. This CDR3 contains 15 residues. Germline CDR1 is MDHEN and CDR2 is SYDVKM. Here the CDR3 DNA reads TGTGCCAGCAGTTACTCCCGACAGGGCTCCACTGAAGCTTTCTTT. It encodes CASSYSRQGSTEAFF.

V usage is TRBV30 and J usage is TRBJ2-5; D possibly corresponds to TRBD1 (6 bases). Germline V gene lookup returns CDR1 GTSNPN and CDR2 SVGIG (reference sequence). CDR3 length: 13 residues. With 2 bases removed from V and 4 bases from J, the gap between germline ends came to 11 bases. The CDR3 nucleotides are TGTGCCTGGAGTAATCAGGGGCTAGAGACCCAGTACTTC. Its translation: CAWSNQGLETQYF. Full variable domain (missing parts from reference TRBV30 and TRBJ2-5): SQTIHQWPATLVQPVGSPLSLECTVEGTSNPNLYWYRQAAGRGLQLLFYSVGIGQISSEVPQNLSASRPQDRQFILSSKKLLLSDSGFYLCAWSNQGLETQYFGPGTRLLVL.

The chain links TRBV11-2 to TRBJ2-7, with TRBD1 matching 8 bases. The CDR3 covers 15 residues. Per the germline V gene, CDR1 is SGHAT and CDR2 is FQNNGV. V was clipped by 1 base and J by 0 bases; unmatched bases: 2. The CDR3, as DNA: TGTGCCAGCAGCTTAGGAGGACAGGGCTCCTACGAGCAGTACTTC. It codes for CASSLGGQGSYEQYF.

This clone has only one observation. Distinct nucleotide sequences in the sample also encode this CDR3. The V and J genes are TRBV12-5 and TRBJ1-1; D possibly corresponds to TRBD1 (5 bases). The CDR3 sequence is 12 residues long. The germline V and J ends were trimmed by 6 bases and 1 base, with 6 bases remaining between them. Germline values: CDR1 LGHNT, CDR2 FRNRAP. The DNA for the CDR3 is TGTGCTAGTGGAGACAGGAACACTGAAGCTTTCTTT. It is translated as CASGDRNTEAFF.